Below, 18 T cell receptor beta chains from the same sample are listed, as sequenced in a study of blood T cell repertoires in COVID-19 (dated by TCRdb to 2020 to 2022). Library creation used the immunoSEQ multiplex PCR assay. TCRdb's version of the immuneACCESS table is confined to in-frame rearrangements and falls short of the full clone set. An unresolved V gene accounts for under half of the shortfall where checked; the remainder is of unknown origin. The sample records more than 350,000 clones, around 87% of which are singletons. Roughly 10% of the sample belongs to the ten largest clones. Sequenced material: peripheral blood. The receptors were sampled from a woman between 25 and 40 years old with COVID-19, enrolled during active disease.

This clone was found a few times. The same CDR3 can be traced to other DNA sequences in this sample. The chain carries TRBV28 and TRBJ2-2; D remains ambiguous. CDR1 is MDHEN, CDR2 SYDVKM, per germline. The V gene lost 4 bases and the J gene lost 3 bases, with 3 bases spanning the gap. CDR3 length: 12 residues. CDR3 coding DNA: TGTGCCAGCAGTTCCTACACCGGGGAGCTGTTTTTT. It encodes CASSSYTGELFF.

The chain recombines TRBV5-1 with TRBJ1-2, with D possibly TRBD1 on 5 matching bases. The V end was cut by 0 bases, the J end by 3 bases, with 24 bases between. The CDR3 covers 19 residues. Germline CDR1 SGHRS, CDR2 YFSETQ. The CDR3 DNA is TGCGCCAGCAGCTTGGCAGTGGGACGGGGACTCTCAACGGACTATGGCTACACCTTC. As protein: CASSLAVGRGLSTDYGYTF.

The CDR3 here is CASSLGGRAKNIQYF. In DNA, the CDR3 is TGTGCCAGCAGCTTAGGGGGGAGGGCCAAAAACATTCAGTACTTC. V is TRBV13 and J is TRBJ2-4; TRBD2 is a possible D gene (6 bases). Trimming left V 0 bases short and J 1 base short, with 7 bases between. Germline CDR1 reads PRHDT; CDR2 reads FYEKMQ (reference sequence). The CDR3 runs 15 residues.

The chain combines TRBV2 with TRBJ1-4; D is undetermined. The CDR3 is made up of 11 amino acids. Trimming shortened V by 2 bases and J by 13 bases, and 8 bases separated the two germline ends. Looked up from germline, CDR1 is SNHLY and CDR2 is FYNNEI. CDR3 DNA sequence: TGTGCCAGCAGTGAAATGTATCGACTGTTTTTT. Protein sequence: CASSEMYRLFF.

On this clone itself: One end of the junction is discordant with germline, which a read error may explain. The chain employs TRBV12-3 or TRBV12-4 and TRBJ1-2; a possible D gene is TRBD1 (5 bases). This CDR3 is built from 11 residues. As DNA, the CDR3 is TGTGCCAGCAGTTTAAGGGGTAGCTCTGACTTC. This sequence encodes CASSLRGSSDF.

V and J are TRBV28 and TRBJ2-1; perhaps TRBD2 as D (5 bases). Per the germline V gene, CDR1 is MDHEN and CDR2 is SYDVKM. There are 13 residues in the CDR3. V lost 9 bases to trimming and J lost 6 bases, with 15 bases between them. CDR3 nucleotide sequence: TGTGCCAGTATGCTTGGTGGAGGCAATGAGCAGTTCTTC. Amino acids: CASMLGGGNEQFF.

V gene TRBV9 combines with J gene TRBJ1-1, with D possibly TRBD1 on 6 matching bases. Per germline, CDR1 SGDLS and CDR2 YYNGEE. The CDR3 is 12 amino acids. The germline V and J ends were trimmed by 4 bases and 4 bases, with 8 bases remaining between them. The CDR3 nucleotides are TGTGCCAGCAGCAAACAGGGCACTGAAGCTTTCTTT. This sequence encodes CASSKQGTEAFF.

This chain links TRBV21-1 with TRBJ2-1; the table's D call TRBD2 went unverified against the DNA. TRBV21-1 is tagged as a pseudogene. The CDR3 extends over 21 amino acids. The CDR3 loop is CASSKDSGTSGSTSSYNEQFF. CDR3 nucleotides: TGTGCCAGCAGCAAAGACTCCGGGACTAGCGGGAGCACTAGCTCCTACAATGAGCAGTTCTTC.

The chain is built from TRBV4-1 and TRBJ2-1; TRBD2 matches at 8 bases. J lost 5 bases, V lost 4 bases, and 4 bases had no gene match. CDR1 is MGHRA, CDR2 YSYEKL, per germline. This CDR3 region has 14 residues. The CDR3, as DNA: TGCGCCAGCAGCCTGTCGGGACTAGACAATGAGCAGTTCTTC. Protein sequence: CASSLSGLDNEQFF.

The CDR3: CAIRDTGTGSYEQYF. DNA of the CDR3: TGTGCCATCAGAGATACCGGGACAGGGTCCTACGAGCAGTACTTC. The chain couples TRBV10-3 to TRBJ2-7, with 9 bases aligning to TRBD1. The CDR3 covers 15 residues. J was trimmed by 1 base and V by 6 bases; bases with no gene match: 7. Germline V gene sequence: CDR1 ENHRY, CDR2 SYGVKD.

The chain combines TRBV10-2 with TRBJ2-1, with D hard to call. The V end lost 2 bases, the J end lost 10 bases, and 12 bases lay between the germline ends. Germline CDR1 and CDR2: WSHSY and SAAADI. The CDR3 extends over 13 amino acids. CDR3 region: CASSEPHFGEQFF. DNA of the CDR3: TGCGCCAGCAGTGAGCCCCATTTCGGGGAGCAGTTCTTC.

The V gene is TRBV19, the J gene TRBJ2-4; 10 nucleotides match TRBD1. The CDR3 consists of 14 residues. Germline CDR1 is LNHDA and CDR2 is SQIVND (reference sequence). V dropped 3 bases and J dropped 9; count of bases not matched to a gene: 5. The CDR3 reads CASSMGQGLGIQYF. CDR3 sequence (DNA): TGTGCCAGTAGTATGGGACAGGGGCTGGGCATTCAGTACTTC.

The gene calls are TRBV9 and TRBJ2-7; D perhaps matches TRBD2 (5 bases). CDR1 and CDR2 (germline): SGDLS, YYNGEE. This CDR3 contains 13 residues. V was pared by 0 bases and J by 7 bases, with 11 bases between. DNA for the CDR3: TGTGCCAGCAGCGTAGGAGGGCCGAGGGAGCAGTACTTC. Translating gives CASSVGGPREQYF.

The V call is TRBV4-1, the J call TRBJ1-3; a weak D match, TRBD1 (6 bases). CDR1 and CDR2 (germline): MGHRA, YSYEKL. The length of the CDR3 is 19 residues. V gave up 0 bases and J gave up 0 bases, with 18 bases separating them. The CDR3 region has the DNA TGCGCCAGCAGCCAAGAAGGGGTACAGGGACATTTCTCTGGAAACACCATATATTTT. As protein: CASSQEGVQGHFSGNTIYF.

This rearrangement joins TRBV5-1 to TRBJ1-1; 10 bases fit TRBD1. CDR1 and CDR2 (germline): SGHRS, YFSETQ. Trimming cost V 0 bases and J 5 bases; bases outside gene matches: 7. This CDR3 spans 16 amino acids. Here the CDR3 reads CASSLAGTGVVTEAFF. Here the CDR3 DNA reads TGCGCCAGCAGCTTGGCCGGGACAGGGGTCGTAACTGAAGCTTTCTTT.

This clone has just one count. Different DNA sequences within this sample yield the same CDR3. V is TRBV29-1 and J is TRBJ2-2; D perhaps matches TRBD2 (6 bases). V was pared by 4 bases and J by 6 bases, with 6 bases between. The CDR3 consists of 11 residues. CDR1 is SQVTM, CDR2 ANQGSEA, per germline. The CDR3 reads CSVGRAGELFF. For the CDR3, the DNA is TGCAGCGTTGGGAGGGCCGGGGAGCTGTTTTTT.

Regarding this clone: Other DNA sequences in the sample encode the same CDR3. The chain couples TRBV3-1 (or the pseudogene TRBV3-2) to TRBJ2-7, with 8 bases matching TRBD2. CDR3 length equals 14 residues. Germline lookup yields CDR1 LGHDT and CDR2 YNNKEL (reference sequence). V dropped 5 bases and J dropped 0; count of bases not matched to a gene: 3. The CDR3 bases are TGTGCCAGCAGCAGCAGCGGGAGCTCCTACGAGCAGTACTTC. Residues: CASSSSGSSYEQYF.

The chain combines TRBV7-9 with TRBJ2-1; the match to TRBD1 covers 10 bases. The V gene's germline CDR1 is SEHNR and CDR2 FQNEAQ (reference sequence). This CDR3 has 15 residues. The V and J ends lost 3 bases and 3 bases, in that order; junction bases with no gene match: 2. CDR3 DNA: TGTGCCAGCAGCTTCCGGGACAGGGGCTACAATGAGCAGTTCTTC. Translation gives CASSFRDRGYNEQFF. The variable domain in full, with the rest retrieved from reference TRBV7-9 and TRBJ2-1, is DTGVSQNPRHKITKRGQNVTFRCDPISEHNRLYWYRQTLGQGPEFLTYFQNEAQLEKSRLLSDRFSAERPKGSFSTLEIQRTEQGDSAMYLCASSFRDRGYNEQFFGPGTRLTVL.